Following are 21 T cell receptor beta chains from one sample sequenced in a study of vaccination and CD4 T cells after COVID-19 (dated by TCRdb to 2022 to 2024). Libraries were constructed by PCR. TCRdb lists the instrument as Illumina iSeq 100. TCR sequencing of DNA from cultured CD4+ T cells used the Oncomine TCR Beta short-read assay at the Johns Hopkins FTIC core. The raw public data were reprocessed by TCRdb itself: fastp quality trimming at Q25, MiXCR clonotype calling, in-frame beta chains only. All rows with the same CDR3 protein become a single entry with the most common DNA and genes. A total of about 10,000 distinct CDR3 sequences appear in this sample, about two thirds of them only once. Together, the top ten hold roughly 25% of the sample. The sample's treatment or condition label is to be understood as: roughly 10-day PBMC culture with coronavirus spike peptide pools or control peptides (ViraFEST assay).

No antigen has been assigned to these receptors. Sequencing used CD4+ T cells from blood, cultured in vitro, obtained before SARS-CoV-2 vaccination. These receptors all stem from a human donor who had recovered from COVID-19.

The sample holds a few counts of this clonotype. An end of the junction does not agree with germline; a read error may underlie this. The chain combines TRBV20-1 with TRBJ2-5, with unresolved D. Germline V gene data show CDR1 as DFQATT and CDR2 as SNEGSKA (reference sequence). The CDR3 extends over 14 amino acids. This CDR3 reads CSASVREFQETQYF. The DNA of the CDR3 is TGTAGTGCTAGTGTAAGAGAATTTCAAGAGACCCAGTACTTC.

The chain links TRBV28 to TRBJ1-6, with D unclear. CDR3 length: 14 residues. Trimming cost V 8 bases and J 8 bases, with 16 bases left between them. Germline CDR1 reads MDHEN; CDR2 reads SYDVKM. The CDR3 coding sequence is TGTGCCAGCGGATCGACTGGGTGGCATTCACCCCTCCACTTT. Translated, it gives CASGSTGWHSPLHF.

The CDR3 reads CASTDAGLAEARRQFF. The CDR3 DNA is TGTGCCAGCACCGACGCGGGACTAGCGGAGGCCCGGCGGCAGTTCTTC. The chain uses TRBV27 and TRBJ2-1, with 11 bases identical to TRBD2. The CDR3 length is 16 residues. The V gene end was trimmed by 7 bases and the J gene end by 12 bases; junction bases not matched to a gene: 17. Germline loops: CDR1 MNHEY, CDR2 SMNVEV (reference sequence).

The chain links TRBV21-1 to TRBJ2-7; TRBD1, the D gene given by the table, was not confirmed from the DNA. TRBV21-1 is designated a pseudogene. The CDR3 totals 14 residues. The CDR3 nucleotides are TGTGCCAGCAGTATTGGACAGGGGATTGACGAGCAGTACTTC. Translating gives CASSIGQGIDEQYF.

V and J are TRBV7-2 and TRBJ2-5; D unclear. This CDR3 region has 11 residues. The V and J ends lost 2 bases and 7 bases respectively, with 5 bases between them. Per germline, CDR1 SGHTA and CDR2 FQGNSA. CDR3 sequence (DNA): TGTGCCAGCAGCTTATCAGGGACCCAGTACTTC. This codes for CASSLSGTQYF.

This chain joins TRBV11-2 and TRBJ2-1; TRBD2 aligns across 13 bases. CDR1 and CDR2 from the germline V gene are SGHAT and FQNNGV. V shed 5 bases and J 10 bases; nucleotides not matched to a gene: 8. CDR3 size: 15 residues. CDR3 sequence (DNA): TGTGCCAGCAGCGCAACTAGCGGGAGGGCCCGAGAGCAGTTCTTC. It encodes CASSATSGRAREQFF.

The genes are TRBV6-5 and TRBJ1-6; D uncertain. The ends were cut back, 2 bases at V and 7 bases at J, with 6 bases in the middle. The CDR3 is made up of 13 amino acids. Germline CDR1 MNHEY, CDR2 SVGAGI. CDR3 coding DNA: TGTGCCAGCAGTTACCAAGAAAATTCACCCCTCCACTTT. This gives the protein CASSYQENSPLHF.

This chain uses TRBV15 with TRBJ2-3; D tentatively fits TRBD1 or TRBD2 (6 bases each). The CDR3 totals 16 residues. Trimming shortened V by 3 bases and J by 0 bases, and 13 bases separated the two germline ends. Germline-derived CDR1 and CDR2 are LNHNV and YYDKDF (reference sequence). CDR3 residues: CATSSGGGVSTDTQYF. The CDR3 coding sequence is TGTGCCACCAGCAGTGGGGGCGGGGTTAGCACAGATACGCAGTATTTT.

The chain recombines TRBV19 with TRBJ1-1; possible D gene TRBD1, 5 bases. CDR3 length: 15 residues. Germline V gives CDR1 LNHDA, CDR2 SQIVND (reference sequence). CDR3 sequence reads: CVTQPRRGTNTEAFF. Written as DNA, the CDR3 is TGTGTCACCCAACCTAGGAGAGGGACGAACACTGAAGCTTTCTTT.

The CDR3 region is CSARALGGQPQHF. For the CDR3, the DNA is TGCAGTGCTAGAGCCCTGGGGGGCCAGCCCCAGCATTTT. This chain links TRBV20-1 with TRBJ1-5, with D perhaps matching TRBD1 (6 bases). CDR1 and CDR2 from the germline V gene are DFQATT and SNEGSKA (reference sequence). This CDR3 is 13 amino acids long. V dropped 1 base and J dropped 7 bases, with 11 bases sitting between them.

This CDR3 reads CSARDGLAGSREQYF. CDR3 coding DNA: TGCAGTGCTAGAGACGGGCTAGCCGGATCGCGGGAGCAGTACTTC. The chain links TRBV20-1 to TRBJ2-7, with D perhaps matching TRBD2 (5 bases). The CDR3 is 15 amino acids. V lost 0 bases and J 7 bases, leaving 19 bases between the germline ends. Germline CDR1 is DFQATT and CDR2 is SNEGSKA (reference sequence).

The J gene is TRBJ2-3, the V gene TRBV15; D possibly corresponds to TRBD2 (6 bases). This CDR3 is built from 14 residues. Per germline, CDR1 LNHNV and CDR2 YYDKDF (reference sequence). The germline V and J ends were trimmed by 6 bases and 1 base, with 11 bases remaining between them. The chain's CDR3 is CATRLPSGTDTQYF. CDR3 coding DNA: TGTGCCACCAGATTACCTAGCGGCACAGATACGCAGTATTTT.

V gene TRBV20-1 combines with J gene TRBJ2-5, with TRBD1 matching over 7 bases. Germline CDR1 reads DFQATT; CDR2 reads SNEGSKA (reference sequence). CDR3 length: 15 residues. Trimming took 1 base from V and 5 from J; bases not matched to a gene: 10. CDR3 region: CSARVPTGRRETQYF. CDR3 nucleotides: TGCAGTGCTAGAGTACCGACAGGGCGGCGGGAGACCCAGTACTTC.

The J gene is TRBJ1-5, the V gene TRBV10-3; TRBD1 is a possible D gene (6 bases). CDR1 and CDR2 from the germline V gene are ENHRY and SYGVKD. Trimming shortened V by 1 base and J by 7 bases, and 26 bases separated the two germline ends. The CDR3 covers 19 residues. This chain's CDR3 is CAISEFGKTRGGISQPQHF. The CDR3 DNA sequence: TGTGCCATCAGTGAGTTCGGGAAGACACGGGGGGGCATCAGCCAGCCCCAGCATTTT.

The chain combines TRBV28 with TRBJ1-3; a possible D gene is TRBD1 (5 bases). The CDR3 loop spans 15 amino acids. Germline CDR1 reads MDHEN; CDR2 reads SYDVKM. V was pared by 4 bases and J by 4 bases, with 14 bases between. For the CDR3, the DNA is TGTGCCAGCAGTTCAGACGGGGGTGTAGGAAACACCATATATTTT. It is translated as CASSSDGGVGNTIYF.

This clonotype was seen a few times. CDR3 in amino acids: CASSEWSTEAFF. In nucleotides, the CDR3 is TGTGCCAGCAGTGAATGGAGCACTGAAGCTTTCTTT. The V and J genes are TRBV2 and TRBJ1-1; D is ambiguous. In germline, CDR1 is SNHLY, CDR2 FYNNEI. The V and J ends lost 2 bases and 4 bases respectively, with 5 bases between them. The CDR3 sequence is 12 residues long.

V and J are TRBV20-1 and TRBJ1-1, with D possibly matching TRBD1 (5 bases). V lost 6 bases, J lost 4 bases, and 12 bases lay in between. CDR1 and CDR2 from the germline V gene are DFQATT and SNEGSKA (reference sequence). The CDR3 spans 12 residues. The DNA of the CDR3 is TGCAGTGCGGCCGGGGGACCCACTGAAGCTTTCTTT. Amino acids: CSAAGGPTEAFF.

The chain recombines TRBV15 with TRBJ1-1, with no clear D. V gave up 4 bases and J gave up 11 bases, with 11 bases separating them. Germline values: CDR1 LNHNV, CDR2 YYDKDF (reference sequence). The CDR3 loop spans 11 amino acids. The CDR3 coding sequence is TGTGCCACCAGCAAGGAGAGGGTCGCTTTCTTT. This gives the protein CATSKERVAFF.

This clonotype came up once. CDR3 sequence reads: CATSRDAGQGSYEQYF. The CDR3 DNA follows: TGTGCCACCAGCAGAGATGCGGGACAGGGTTCCTACGAGCAGTACTTC. The chain combines TRBV15 with TRBJ2-7; 9 positions match TRBD1. The V gene end was trimmed by 0 bases and the J gene end by 1 base; junction bases not matched to a gene: 4. Per the germline V gene, CDR1 is LNHNV and CDR2 is YYDKDF (reference sequence). The CDR3 contains 16 residues.

The chain uses TRBV5-1 and TRBJ2-5; a weak D match, TRBD2 (6 bases). The CDR3 consists of 14 residues. The germline V and J ends were trimmed by 0 bases and 7 bases, with 13 bases remaining between them. Germline CDR1 SGHRS, CDR2 YFSETQ. The CDR3 loop is CASSLAGDTPTQYF. In DNA, the CDR3 is TGCGCCAGCAGCTTGGCGGGAGATACACCGACCCAGTACTTC.

The gene calls are TRBV6-2 or TRBV6-3 and TRBJ2-2, with D perhaps matching TRBD1 (5 bases). This CDR3 region has 17 residues. Germline V gives CDR1 MNHEY, CDR2 SVGEGT. The V end lost 6 bases, the J end lost 0 bases, and 17 bases lay between the germline ends. CDR3 amino acids: CASSRVPGFANTGELFF. The CDR3 DNA reads as TGTGCCAGCAGCCGCGTCCCAGGGTTCGCGAACACCGGGGAGCTGTTTTTT.